This section outlines one T cell receptor beta chain sequence together with its context. The data stem from a study of blood T cell repertoires in COVID-19. Turning to the study itself: The origin of the acute and convalescent COVID-19 samples was the United States, Italy and Spain. In each case, the material was cDNA or gDNA derived from T cells, B-cell-depleted T cells, or PBMCs.

In the source study's methods: Estimation of nucleated cell counts relied on the amplification of reference gene primers. Sequenced by immunoSEQ multiplex PCR; TCRdb stores in-frame clones only, minus some. The V and J calls and clone size are taken from that table; D and trimming were inferred from the DNA. The table shows tens of thousands of clones, with over 65% occurring only once. Germline-derived CDR1 and CDR2 are SGDLS and YYNGEE. V was pared by 0 bases and J by 8 bases, with 6 bases of the junction left unmatched. The length of the CDR3 is 15 residues. The receptor was derived from a human donor in a cohort sampled during active COVID-19. The chain uses TRBV9 and TRBJ2-1; 9 positions agree with TRBD2. Input material: peripheral blood. In DNA, the CDR3 is TGTGCCAGCAGCGTAGGGTTAGCGGGGGAGTATGAGCAGTTCTTC. As protein: CASSVGLAGEYEQFF.